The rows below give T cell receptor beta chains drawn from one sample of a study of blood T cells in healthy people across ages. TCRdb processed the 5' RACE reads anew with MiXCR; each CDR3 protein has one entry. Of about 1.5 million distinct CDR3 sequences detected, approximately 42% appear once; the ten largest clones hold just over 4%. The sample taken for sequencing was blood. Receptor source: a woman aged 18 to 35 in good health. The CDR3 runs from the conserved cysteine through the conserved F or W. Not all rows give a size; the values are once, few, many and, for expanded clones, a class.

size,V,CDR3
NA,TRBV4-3,CASSQEKRTGSYTDTQYF
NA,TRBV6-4,CASTRTGGRDNEQFF
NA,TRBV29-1,CSISPLLTDTQYF
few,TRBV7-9,CASTPYSKSSYEQYF
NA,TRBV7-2,CASSLTWTGSYEQYF
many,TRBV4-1,CASSQEGQFYGYTF
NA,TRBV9,CASSVGMGKGYEQYF
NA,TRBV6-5,CASSRQPGQDTGELFF
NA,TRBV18,CASSPPNYNEQFF
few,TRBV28,CASSSGQGIMNTEAFF
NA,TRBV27,CASGEFAGGLFF
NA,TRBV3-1,CASSQTNRMNYGYTF
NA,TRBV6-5,CASSYTANYGYTF
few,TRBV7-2,CASSFGGPQETQYF
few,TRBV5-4,CASSRDVTTNEQFF
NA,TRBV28,CASSSNWAREGMNTEAFF
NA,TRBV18,CASSPGQGVYYGYTF
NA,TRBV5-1,CASSLAIGLMNTEAFF
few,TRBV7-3,CASSSGTGQGYTF
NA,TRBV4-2,CASSQSGLAEREQFF
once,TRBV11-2,CASNSARAGQETQYF
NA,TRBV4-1,CASSQADTSSYEQYF
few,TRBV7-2,CASRRLAGNTGELFF
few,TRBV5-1,CASSETLGDEQFF
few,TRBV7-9,CASSIHRGLYTDTQYF
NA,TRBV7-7,CASSLRTRALRETQYF
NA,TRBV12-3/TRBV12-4,CASSNRDTRIQHF
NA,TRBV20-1,CSARDMTVPYGYTF
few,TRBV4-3,CASSQDAVGGSYGYTF
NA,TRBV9,CASSVAGGLTEAFF
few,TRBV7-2,CASSSRPDTMFF
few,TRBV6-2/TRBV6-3,CASRIRSGEQYF
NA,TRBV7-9,CASRLSGVMDYGYTF
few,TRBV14,CASSPQGNLNTDTQYF
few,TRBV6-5,CASSYSPPYEQYF
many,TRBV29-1,CSVDTPDRGSYNEQFF
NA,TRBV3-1,CASSQDNGKNTEAFF
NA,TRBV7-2,CASSLQGYNEAFF
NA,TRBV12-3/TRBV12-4,CASSFPTSGSAYNEQYF
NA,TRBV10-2,CASGGGLTDTQYF
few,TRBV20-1,CSASQSLWGLGNNEQFF
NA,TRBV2,CASDRGGYGYTF
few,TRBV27,CASSSGTGYPNTEAFF
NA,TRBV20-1,CSPAGTGYVNEQFF
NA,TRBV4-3,CASSQDLKSWGQNDQPQHF
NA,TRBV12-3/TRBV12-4,CASMSSSEGISYEQYF
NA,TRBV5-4,CASSLIAQAEQYF
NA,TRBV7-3,CASSNTGGTYGYTF
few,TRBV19,CASSNIAVSYNEQFF
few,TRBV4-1,CASSRLIGQLPKLFF
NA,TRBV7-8,CASSLAWGHATNEKLFF
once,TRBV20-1,CSARDPRLAGGPYTGELFF
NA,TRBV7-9,CASSLDWGGSYEQFF
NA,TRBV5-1,CASSFLGATGNTIYF
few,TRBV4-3,CASSQDPAVAKNIQYF
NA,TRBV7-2,CASSLPNRSNSPLHF
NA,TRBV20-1,CSARGRGQINTEAFF
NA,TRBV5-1,CASSLEIGGSSYNEQYF